The 12 T cell receptor beta chains below were found in one sample sequenced in a study of blood T cell repertoires in COVID-19. This table comes from immunoSEQ multiplex PCR, and its TCRdb copy is limited to in-frame clones, with some not included. The sample carries about 400,000 clones, 70% to 90% recorded once. Input material: peripheral blood. Every receptor here comes from a human donor in a cohort sampled during active COVID-19.

This clone occurred many times. The identical CDR3 is also encoded by other nucleotide sequences in the sample. The genes are TRBV18 and TRBJ1-5, with D perhaps TRBD1 (5 bases). The CDR3 spans 15 residues. The germline CDR1 and CDR2 sequences are KGHSH and LQKENI. Trimming pared 1 base from V and 7 bases from J, leaving 14 bases between. In DNA form, the CDR3 reads TGTGCCAGCTCACCACGGCAGGGAGGAAAGCAGCCCCAGCATTTT. Protein product: CASSPRQGGKQPQHF.

The chain has TRBV29-1 and TRBJ1-1; 8 bases are shared with TRBD1. CDR3 length: 13 residues. The trim removed 7 bases at V and 4 bases at J, leaving 8 bases unmatched. Per the germline V gene, CDR1 is SQVTM and CDR2 is ANQGSEA. CDR3 nucleotides: TGCAGCGCCGGTAACAGGGGGGGCACTGAAGCTTTCTTT. The encoded protein is CSAGNRGGTEAFF.

The rearrangement joins TRBV3-1 (or the pseudogene TRBV3-2) to TRBJ2-5, with 10 bases that match TRBD2. The CDR3 loop spans 15 amino acids. CDR1 LGHDT and CDR2 YNNKEL come from the germline V gene (reference sequence). V dropped 4 bases and J dropped 5; count of bases not matched to a gene: 7. CDR3 DNA: TGTGCCAGCAGCCTAAGGACTAGCGGCAAGGAGACCCAGTACTTC. It translates to CASSLRTSGKETQYF.

The chain combines TRBV3-1 (or the pseudogene TRBV3-2) with TRBJ2-3, with D maybe TRBD2 (6 bases). The germline CDR1 and CDR2 sequences are LGHDT and YNNKEL (reference sequence). Trimming took off 0 bases at V and 2 bases at J, with 15 bases between the two ends. This CDR3 region has 17 residues. CDR3 sequence: CASSQDEGGTNTDTQYF. The CDR3 DNA reads TGTGCCAGCAGCCAAGATGAAGGAGGGACCAACACAGATACGCAGTATTTT.

This sequence joins TRBV19 and TRBJ2-2; TRBD1 might be the D (6 bases). The germline CDR1 and CDR2 sequences are LNHDA and SQIVND (reference sequence). This CDR3 has 16 amino acids. Trimming took 2 bases from V and 3 from J, leaving 13 bases between them. The CDR3 region is CASSISRGADTGELFF. CDR3 in DNA: TGTGCCAGTAGTATAAGCAGGGGCGCGGACACCGGGGAGCTGTTTTTT.

The chain employs TRBV13 and TRBJ2-3, with a tentative D call TRBD1 (6 bases). CDR1 PRHDT and CDR2 FYEKMQ come from the germline V gene (reference sequence). Trimming cost V 0 bases and J 2 bases, with 9 bases left between them. The CDR3 covers 15 residues. CDR3 protein: CASSLGTGATDTQYF. As DNA, the CDR3 is TGTGCCAGCAGCTTAGGGACAGGAGCCACAGATACGCAGTATTTT.

The J gene is TRBJ1-1, the V gene TRBV19; the match to TRBD1 covers 8 bases. The CDR3 is 15 residues long. The V segment lost 7 bases and the J segment 5 bases; nucleotides outside the gene matches: 12. The germline CDR1 and CDR2 sequences are LNHDA and SQIVND (reference sequence). The CDR3 protein is CASNPSGTGGTEAFF. In nucleotides, the CDR3 is TGTGCCAGTAACCCCTCCGGGACAGGAGGGACTGAAGCTTTCTTT.

The gene calls are TRBV28 and TRBJ2-1, with a weak D call TRBD2 (6 bases). Germline CDR1 is MDHEN and CDR2 is SYDVKM. Trimming pared 5 bases from V and 6 bases from J, leaving 17 bases between. The length of the CDR3 is 15 residues. The CDR3 protein is CASSTGTVGFNEQFF. DNA of the CDR3: TGTGCCAGCAGTACCGGGACTGTGGGATTCAATGAGCAGTTCTTC.

The gene calls are TRBV3-1 (or the pseudogene TRBV3-2) and TRBJ2-5; no firm D call. This CDR3 is built from 13 residues. Germline values: CDR1 LGHDT, CDR2 YNNKEL (reference sequence). Trimming took off 7 bases at V and 1 base at J, with 10 bases between the two ends. CDR3 residues: CASNHGFQETQYF. CDR3 DNA: TGTGCCAGCAACCATGGCTTCCAAGAGACCCAGTACTTC.

The genes are TRBV5-5 and TRBJ1-3; D is uncertain. This CDR3 has 18 residues. V lost 5 bases, J lost 4 bases, and 25 bases lay in between. CDR1 SGHKS and CDR2 YYEKEE come from the germline V gene (reference sequence). The DNA of the CDR3 is TGTGCCAGCAGTAGGGCAATGGGAGGAGTGCTGGCCGGAAACACCATATATTTT. Translation gives CASSRAMGGVLAGNTIYF.

The V gene is TRBV7-9, the J gene TRBJ2-3; 11 bases are shared with TRBD2. CDR1 and CDR2 from the germline V gene are SEHNR and FQNEAQ (reference sequence). This CDR3 has 18 residues. V was clipped by 6 bases and J by 5 bases; unmatched bases: 16. CDR3 nucleotides: TGTGCCAGCAGTTTTACTAGCGGGAGTGGGGGAGGAGAAGATACGCAGTATTTT. This gives the protein CASSFTSGSGGGEDTQYF.

The chain combines TRBV19 with TRBJ2-3, with 8 nucleotides matching TRBD1. Germline CDR1 and CDR2: LNHDA and SQIVND (reference sequence). The trim removed 5 bases at V and 0 bases at J, leaving 19 bases unmatched. The CDR3 extends over 20 amino acids. The CDR3 nucleotides read TGTGCCAGTAGTGGCTCCCCCCTCGGGACAGGCCATCCTAGCACAGATACGCAGTATTTT. The encoded protein is CASSGSPLGTGHPSTDTQYF.